This T cell receptor beta chain was captured by sequencing in a study of control samples from healthy donors and cancer patients. The data were produced by immunoSEQ multiplex PCR, yet TCRdb's version contains in-frame clones alone and is incomplete. This repertoire shows roughly 170,000 clones, just under 95% found once; its top ten account for roughly 1.5%. This TCR was sampled from a man between 18 and 29 years old in good health. Sequences were obtained from blood.

This CDR3 reads CASSLPGQDPGEQFF. In DNA form, the CDR3 reads TGTGCCAGCTCACTTCCGGGACAGGACCCCGGTGAGCAGTTCTTC. The V and J genes are TRBV2 and TRBJ2-1; 8 bases are shared with TRBD1. This CDR3 has 15 amino acids. After removal of 8 bases from V and 9 bases from J, the junction contained 15 bases not matched to a gene. CDR1 SNHLY and CDR2 FYNNEI come from the germline V gene.